This T cell receptor beta chain was profiled in a study of T cell repertoires in cytomegalovirus infection. For the study at large: Indicated by public TCR beta signatures were CMV infection and matching HLA type.

TCRdb reanalysed the reads using MiXCR and keeps one entry per CDR3 protein. The top ten hold about 14% of the sample, which has about 890,000 distinct CDR3 sequences, 31% seen once. Germline lookup yields CDR1 SEHNR and CDR2 FQNEAQ (reference sequence). The CDR3 covers 13 residues. V was clipped by 11 bases and J by 6 bases, with 16 bases between them. As concerns this clonotype: What it binds is unknown.

Study outcomes and limitations: HLA-C-restricted TCR beta clonotypes specific for CMV led the ex vivo response. Cumulative public TCR beta family frequency identified CMV carriers with the relevant HLA.

This TCR came from a human donor in good health (CMV status not recorded). Some clones in this sample may be carry-over from other donors' samples. Sequenced material: cultured CD8+ T cells from PBMCs, taken from culture after CMV antigen stimulation. The V gene is TRBV7-9, the J gene TRBJ2-2, with D possibly being TRBD2 (6 bases). Written as DNA, the CDR3 is TGTGCCGCTTGGGACTCCGGGGCCGGGGAGCTGTTTTTT. This codes for CAAWDSGAGELFF.